Below, 6 T cell receptor beta chains from the same sample are listed, as sequenced in a study of T cell responses to AZD1222 COVID-19 vaccine. The table came from immunoSEQ multiplex PCR; TCRdb's copy has only in-frame clones and leaves some out. The table lists some 150,000 clones, roughly 85% of them singletons. Material: peripheral blood, obtained 28 days after the second dose of the MenACWY control vaccine. Every receptor here comes from an adult who received the MenACWY meningococcal vaccine as a control.

V gene TRBV19 combines with J gene TRBJ2-7, with D tentatively TRBD2 (6 bases). The CDR3 spans 16 residues. V shed 5 bases and J shed 2 bases, with 19 bases lying between them. Germline V lookup: CDR1 LNHDA, CDR2 SQIVND (reference sequence). Here the CDR3 reads CASSRAGGPTTYEQYF. The DNA of the CDR3 is TGTGCCAGTAGTCGTGCTGGAGGGCCGACGACCTACGAGCAGTACTTC.

This clone was recorded once. This chain links TRBV4-2 with TRBJ2-5; no firm D call. The CDR3 extends over 15 amino acids. Germline assignment: CDR1 LGHNA and CDR2 YNFKEQ. Trimming shortened V by 4 bases and J by 5 bases, and 17 bases separated the two germline ends. CDR3 nucleotides: TGTGCCAGCAGCCCCCATGGCGGAGAGAGGGAGACCCAGTACTTC. Amino acids: CASSPHGGERETQYF.

This chain links TRBV4-2 with TRBJ1-1; tentatively, D is TRBD1 (6 bases). This CDR3 is built from 15 residues. Trimming shortened V by 0 bases and J by 11 bases, and 19 bases separated the two germline ends. The germline CDR1 and CDR2 sequences are LGHNA and YNFKEQ. CDR3 in DNA: TGTGCCAGCAGCCAAGACCTACGCGGGGGGCCCATGGCTTTCTTT. Its translation: CASSQDLRGGPMAFF.

This clone was detected only once. V gene TRBV5-5 combines with J gene TRBJ2-2; D uncertain. The ends were cut back, 0 bases at V and 0 bases at J, with 3 bases in the middle. This CDR3 has 14 residues. Per germline, CDR1 SGHKS and CDR2 YYEKEE (reference sequence). The CDR3 region has the DNA TGTGCCAGCAGCTTGGGGACGAACACCGGGGAGCTGTTTTTT. This codes for CASSLGTNTGELFF. The whole variable domain, filled in from reference TRBV5-5 and TRBJ2-2, reads DAGVTQSPTHLIKTRGQQVTLRCSPISGHKSVSWYQQVLGQGPQFIFQYYEKEERGRGNFPDRFSARQFPNYSSELNVNALLLGDSALYLCASSLGTNTGELFFGEGSRLTVL.

This chain connects TRBV5-6 to TRBJ2-7; no firm D call. Germline CDR1 is SGHDT and CDR2 is YYEEEE. CDR3 size: 12 residues. Trimming took 0 bases from V and 9 from J, leaving 10 bases between them. The CDR3, as DNA: TGTGCCAGCAGCTTGGTTGGTGGCCCGCAGTACGTC. Protein: CASSLVGGPQYV.

The count of this clone is one. The rearrangement uses TRBV5-8 and TRBJ1-4; tentative D call: TRBD1 (5 bases). CDR1 is SGHTS, CDR2 YDEGEE, per germline. V was shortened by 4 bases and J by 7 bases, with 14 bases between the two germline ends. CDR3 length: 14 amino acids. In DNA, the CDR3 is TGTGCCAGCAGCGCCTCTACGAGGGGTGAAAAACTGTTTTTT. Amino acids: CASSASTRGEKLFF.